The rows below give T cell receptor beta chains drawn from one sample of a study of blood T cell repertoires in COVID-19. This table comes from immunoSEQ multiplex PCR, and its TCRdb copy is limited to in-frame clones, with some not included. The sample lists some 140,000 clones; roughly 80% were seen once. The specimen was peripheral blood. These receptors all come from a man in his sixties who had recovered from COVID-19. CDR3s include the opening cysteine and the closing phenylalanine or tryptophan. D genes are given only for firm matches. Rows may omit the clone size; those that give it use once, few, many or a size class.

j_call d_call v_call clone_size cdr3_aa cdr3_nt
TRBJ1-2 NA TRBV7-2 NA CASSLAHGGISYGYTF TGTGCCAGCAGCTTAGCGCATGGAGGGATAAGCTATGGCTACACCTTC
TRBJ2-2 NA TRBV9 few CASSRGSIRRISASANTGELFF TGTGCCAGCAGTAGAGGGTCCATACGACGGATATCGGCCTCCGCGAACACCGGGGAGCTGTTTTTT
TRBJ2-2 TRBD2 TRBV5-4 NA CASSSQTSVNTGELFF TGTGCCAGCAGCTCCCAAACTAGCGTGAACACCGGGGAGCTGTTTTTT
TRBJ1-5 NA TRBV24-1 medium-sized CATSDQTVPNQPQHF TGTGCCACCAGTGACCAGACAGTACCAAATCAGCCCCAGCATTTT
TRBJ2-5 TRBD2 TRBV5-1 NA CASSFTGGRETQYF TGCGCCAGCAGCTTTACGGGAGGTAGGGAGACCCAGTACTTC
TRBJ1-2 NA TRBV2 NA CASRPDRTGGYTF TGTGCCAGCAGACCCGACAGGACTGGGGGCTACACCTTC
TRBJ2-7 TRBD2 TRBV14 NA CASSQMSGGPNEQYF TGTGCCAGCAGCCAAATGAGCGGGGGGCCCAACGAGCAGTACTTC
TRBJ2-5 NA TRBV20-1 NA CSAYQETQYF TGCAGTGCTTATCAAGAGACCCAGTACTTC
TRBJ2-1 NA TRBV6-5 NA CATHIASYNEQFF TGTGCCACTCACATCGCCTCCTACAATGAGCAGTTCTTC
TRBJ2-1 TRBD2 TRBV19 few CASSGDGTSGSYEQFF TGTGCCAGTAGCGGGGACGGGACTAGCGGGAGTTATGAGCAGTTCTTC
TRBJ2-1 TRBD2 TRBV25-1 NA CASTVAGGPYNEQFF TGTGCCAGCACGGTCGCGGGAGGGCCCTACAATGAGCAGTTCTTC
TRBJ1-5 NA TRBV5-6 many CASSLLSNQPQHF TGTGCCAGCAGCTTGCTAAGCAATCAGCCCCAGCATTTT
TRBJ2-5 NA TRBV18 NA CASSQWTSQETQYF TGTGCCAGCTCCCAGTGGACATCACAAGAGACCCAGTACTTC
TRBJ2-2 TRBD2 TRBV19 NA CATTGGPGELFF TGTGCCACCACGGGGGGTCCAGGGGAGCTGTTTTTT
TRBJ2-1 NA TRBV7-9 few CASSLEEGPYNEQFF TGTGCCAGCAGCTTAGAGGAGGGACCCTACAATGAGCAGTTCTTC
TRBJ2-7 NA TRBV12-3/TRBV12-4 once CASSLAEDYEQYF TGTGCCAGCAGTTTAGCGGAGGACTACGAGCAGTACTTC